This TCR beta chain was recovered during a study of cytomegalovirus exposure and HLA in healthy donors. Study-level points and caveats: It was found in a later analysis that first-cohort TCR clusters tended to co-occur in the approximately 120 validation repertoires. Most TCR sequences proved rare, with some public TCRs found in many donors.

Concerning this clone itself: Its antigen is as yet unknown.

This CDR3 spans 16 amino acids. V shed 4 bases and J 4 bases; nucleotides not matched to a gene: 13. Germline V CDR1 and CDR2: SGHTA, FQGNSA. Here immunoSEQ multiplex PCR was the method, and the copy in TCRdb shows in-frame clones only, minus some. The table lists 55,000 to 70,000 clones, roughly 90% of them singletons. Input material: PBMCs. This clonotype originated in a woman younger than 30 in good health and CMV-seronegative. The chain couples TRBV7-2 to TRBJ2-7, with 7 bases aligning to TRBD1. CDR3 nucleotide sequence: TGTGCCAGCAGCTCCGCCGGGACAGACGACCCTTACGAGCAGTACTTC. Its protein is CASSSAGTDDPYEQYF.